This TCR beta chain was identified during a study of TIL therapy for anti-PD-1-resistant metastatic lung cancer. Germline V lookup: CDR1 SGHAT, CDR2 FQDESV (reference sequence). Trimming took off 6 bases at V and 2 bases at J, with 16 bases between the two ends. The length of the CDR3 is 15 residues. Note on this clone: Its antigen is still unknown.

The immunoSEQ assay was v3. Sequencing depth was 1.9 million or so read pairs for survey level, about 5-6.5 million for deep. Libraries were prepared by immunoSEQ multiplex PCR; TCRdb keeps only in-frame clonotypes and omits some of them. The table has 10,000 to 12,000 clones, around 54% seen once. General study points: This highly selected cohort may not generalize to typical lung cancer patients.

Stated time point: pre-treatment sample, taken before nivolumab and TIL therapy. Most excised metastases sampled were pleural nodules or supraclavicular lymph nodes. Patients were adults with stage 4 NSCLC. The clonotype comes from a person aged 25 to 80 with non-small cell lung cancer. The chain joins TRBV11-1 to TRBJ1-1; maybe TRBD1 (5 bases). Sequenced material: tumor tissue, taken at baseline. CDR3 sequence: CASRRRDRTNTEAFF. The CDR3 DNA is TGTGCCAGCAGGAGACGGGACCGTACAAACACTGAAGCTTTCTTT.